This TCR beta chain was retrieved from a study of T cell repertoires in cytomegalovirus infection. Study summary: CMV infection plus the matching HLA type was flagged by public TCR beta signatures. Study findings and constraints: CMV carriers with the relevant HLA were identified by cumulative public TCR beta family frequency. Dominating the ex vivo response were HLA-C-restricted CMV-specific TCR beta clonotypes.

Points on this clonotype: Antigen specificity is unknown. A much larger clone lies one base from this, so it may be a read error.

Each CDR3 protein is one row after TCRdb ran MiXCR on the reads. The data contain roughly 600,000 distinct CDR3 sequences, 20% to 25% of them singletons. Germline V gene lookup returns CDR1 WNHNN and CDR2 SYGVQD (reference sequence). V was cut by 7 bases and J by 1 base, with 23 bases left in between. The CDR3 extends over 18 amino acids. Source material: CD8+ T cells from PBMCs. The chain couples TRBV10-1 to TRBJ1-5, with D perhaps TRBD1 (6 bases). This sequence was found in a human donor in good health (CMV status not recorded). Some clones in this sample may be carry-over from other donors' samples. The CDR3 DNA is TGCGCCAGCATAAAGAGAGGCAGGGGCGAGGACAGCAATCAGCCCCAGCATTTT. Protein product: CASIKRGRGEDSNQPQHF.